The present T cell receptor (beta chain) was sequenced within a study of T-cell memory formation after mild COVID-19. Study-wide context: The two donors had largely donor-specific TCR clusters.

Between the trimmed V and J ends, which lost 0 bases and 3 bases, there was a span of 12 bases. The CDR3 length is 15 residues. Germline V gene lookup returns CDR1 MNHNY and CDR2 SVGAGI (reference sequence). General study findings and limits: Confirmation of SARS-CoV-2 specificity was lacking for second-wave clones peaking day 37. CD4+ bias marked clones expanding day 15 to 37, unlike balanced contracting clones.

Worth noting for this clonotype: The antigen is unknown.

TCR alpha and TCR beta cDNA libraries carrying sample barcodes and UMIs came from 5'RACE with constant-segment primers. TCRdb re-analysed the 5' RACE reads in MiXCR, keeping a single row per CDR3 protein. The data contain 560,000 or so distinct CDR3 sequences, 17% of them singletons. The sample was PBMCs or a T cell subset sorted from them (not recorded which). This chain links TRBV6-6 with TRBJ2-7; D gene uncertain. The receptor was derived from an adult woman who had mild COVID-19 (a few samples of this study predate the infection). Cell type and time point are not known. The CDR3, as DNA: TGTGCCAGCAGTTACTCTGCGGAGTCGTACTACGAGCAGTACTTC. This encodes CASSYSAESYYEQYF.